This T cell receptor beta chain originates from a study of blood T cell repertoires in COVID-19. At the level of the study: Donors in the United States, Italy and Spain gave samples during acute or convalescent COVID-19. PBMCs, B-cell-depleted T cells, or T cells were the source of the cDNA or gDNA that made up the material.

Authors' data handling: Reference gene primer amplification in the assay estimated nucleated cell counts. TCRdb's copy holds only in-frame clones and misses some; the assay was immunoSEQ multiplex PCR. V and J calls and clone size are given by that table; D and trimming were obtained from the DNA. The sample carries 150,000 or so clones, 80% to 90% recorded once. From germline, CDR1 is MDHEN and CDR2 SYDVKM. Deletions cut 4 bases from V and 6 bases from J, with 18 bases between. The CDR3 length is 15 residues. The TCR sequence derives from a woman between 45 and 60 years old with acute or convalescent COVID-19. Sequencing was done on a sample of peripheral blood. The rearrangement uses TRBV28 and TRBJ1-2; D may be TRBD1 (6 bases). CDR3 region: CASSSPGTRSDGYTF. DNA of the CDR3: TGTGCCAGCAGTTCCCCCGGGACACGTTCCGATGGCTACACCTTC.